A single sample gave rise to the 30 T cell receptor beta chains below, sequenced in a study of cytomegalovirus exposure and HLA in healthy donors. PCR involved 60 Vbeta and 13 Jbeta primers. Clones were read by immunoSEQ multiplex PCR, and TCRdb kept only the in-frame ones, dropping some. The sample records approximately 80,000 clones, approximately 70% being singletons. The material sequenced was PBMCs. These TCRs come from a woman aged 40-49 years in good health and CMV-seropositive.

The rearrangement joins TRBV21-1 to TRBJ1-1; the table's D call TRBD1 went unverified against the DNA. TRBV21-1 is a pseudogene locus. The CDR3 has 21 residues. CDR3 sequence (DNA): TGTGCCAGCAGCGGATCGGCTGGGGCAGGGGGCGATCCACTCATGAACACTGAAGCTTTCTTT. Encoded protein: CASSGSAGAGGDPLMNTEAFF.

This clone appeared a single time. The chain combines TRBV4-2 with TRBJ1-2; 10 bases are shared with TRBD1. With V trimmed by 8 bases and J by 2 bases, 5 bases remained unmatched. The CDR3 totals 14 residues. Germline V gives CDR1 LGHNA, CDR2 YNFKEQ. The DNA for the CDR3 is TGTGCCAGCGGGACAGGGGAGTCCAACTATGGCTACACCTTC. It codes for CASGTGESNYGYTF.

This clone has only one observation. The chain carries TRBV19 and TRBJ1-5; D ambiguous. CDR3 length equals 13 residues. In germline, CDR1 is LNHDA, CDR2 SQIVND (reference sequence). The germline V and J ends were trimmed by 3 bases and 7 bases, with 10 bases remaining between them. CDR3 DNA sequence: TGTGCCAGTAGTATCGACGAGACACAGCCCCAGCATTTT. This codes for CASSIDETQPQHF.

The chain combines TRBV30 with TRBJ1-1; possibly TRBD1 for D (5 bases). The CDR3 runs to 13 residues. Germline assignment: CDR1 GTSNPN and CDR2 SVGIG (reference sequence). V was cut by 1 base and J by 4 bases, with 10 bases left in between. CDR3 loop: CAWSEQGGTEAFF. CDR3 DNA: TGTGCCTGGAGTGAGCAGGGCGGCACTGAAGCTTTCTTT.

The chain joins TRBV6-5 to TRBJ1-1, with D possibly being TRBD1 (6 bases). Germline V lookup: CDR1 MNHEY, CDR2 SVGAGI. The length of the CDR3 is 14 residues. The germline V and J ends were trimmed by 3 bases and 6 bases, with 14 bases remaining between them. The CDR3 DNA sequence: TGTGCCAGCAGTTATTTCAGGGGAAAATCTGAAGCTTTCTTT. Its protein product is CASSYFRGKSEAFF.

The V gene is TRBV19, the J gene TRBJ1-2; unclear D gene. The CDR3 length is 15 residues. CDR1 is LNHDA, CDR2 SQIVND, per germline (reference sequence). Trimming stripped 5 bases from V and 0 bases from J, with 13 bases between. The CDR3 DNA is TGTGCCAGTAGTGACCGGGTCCCTCCTAACTATGGCTACACCTTC. Protein sequence: CASSDRVPPNYGYTF.

The genes are TRBV7-2 and TRBJ2-2, with 9 positions matching TRBD1. V lost 2 bases and J lost 5; bases outside the gene matches: 3. Germline CDR1 SGHTA, CDR2 FQGNSA. CDR3 length: 15 amino acids. The CDR3 reads CASSLLGQGTGELFF. The CDR3 DNA sequence: TGTGCCAGCAGCTTACTGGGACAGGGTACCGGGGAGCTGTTTTTT.

This clone has just a few counts. The chain couples TRBV19 to TRBJ1-1, with TRBD1 matching 10 bases. Trimming removed 6 bases from V and 0 bases from J; junction bases left unmatched: 10. Germline assignment: CDR1 LNHDA and CDR2 SQIVND (reference sequence). The CDR3 has 17 amino acids. CDR3 protein: CASRSGTGAFMNTEAFF. The CDR3 region has the DNA TGTGCCAGTAGGTCCGGGACAGGGGCCTTCATGAACACTGAAGCTTTCTTT. Full variable domain (rest looked up from reference TRBV19 and TRBJ1-1): DGGITQSPKYLFRKEGQNVTLSCEQNLNHDAMYWYRQDPGQGLRLIYYSQIVNDFQKGDIAEGYSVSREKKESFPLTVTSAQKNPTAFYLCASRSGTGAFMNTEAFFGQGTRLTVV.

This clone was counted a few times. The rearrangement links TRBV30 to TRBJ1-5; possibly TRBD1 for D (5 bases). Germline V CDR1 and CDR2: GTSNPN, SVGIG (reference sequence). The CDR3 covers 15 residues. Trimming left V 0 bases short and J 3 bases short, with 12 bases between. The CDR3 reads CAWSVRQGNNQPQHF. CDR3 DNA sequence: TGTGCCTGGAGTGTACGTCAGGGAAACAATCAGCCCCAGCATTTT.

The V gene is TRBV10-3, the J gene TRBJ2-1; 11 bases fit TRBD2. There are 14 residues in the CDR3. Per the germline V gene, CDR1 is ENHRY and CDR2 is SYGVKD. V was clipped by 3 bases and J by 7 bases; unmatched bases: 2. The CDR3 here is CAISELAGENEQFF. In DNA, the CDR3 is TGTGCCATCAGTGAACTAGCGGGAGAGAATGAGCAGTTCTTC.

By sample share, this clone is medium-sized. The genes are TRBV5-6 and TRBJ1-2; TRBD1 matches 8 bases. J gave up 6 bases and V 1 base, and 5 bases lay outside the gene matches. The CDR3 is 14 amino acids. The germline CDR1 and CDR2 sequences are SGHDT and YYEEEE. CDR3 DNA sequence: TGTGCCAGCAGCTTGTGGCCAGGGGGCGATGGCTACACCTTC. Translating gives CASSLWPGGDGYTF. Full variable domain (remainder filled in from reference TRBV5-6 and TRBJ1-2): DAGVTQSPTHLIKTRGQQVTLRCSPKSGHDTVSWYQQALGQGPQFIFQYYEEEERQRGNFPDRFSGHQFPNYSSELNVNALLLGDSALYLCASSLWPGGDGYTFGSGTRLTVV.

The chain has TRBV7-8 and TRBJ1-5, with TRBD1 identical over 7 bases. In germline, CDR1 is SGHVS, CDR2 FQNEAQ. This CDR3 contains 16 residues. The J segment lost 0 bases and the V segment lost 5 bases, leaving 7 bases of the junction unmatched. The CDR3 sequence: CASSRQGGYSNQPQHF. The CDR3 DNA follows: TGTGCCAGCAGCCGACAGGGAGGATATAGCAATCAGCCCCAGCATTTT.

The chain combines TRBV5-1 with TRBJ1-2; D gene unclear. There are 15 residues in the CDR3. Germline assignment: CDR1 SGHRS and CDR2 YFSETQ. Trimming stripped 4 bases from V and 4 bases from J, with 17 bases between. The CDR3 coding sequence is TGCGCCAGCAGCCCGACGGGAGGAGGGTCCTATGGCTACACCTTC. Protein: CASSPTGGGSYGYTF.

The genes are TRBV9 and TRBJ2-7; possible D gene TRBD2, 5 bases. Germline-derived CDR1 and CDR2 are SGDLS and YYNGEE. Trimming removed 0 bases from V and 6 bases from J, with 10 bases in between. The CDR3 runs to 13 residues. The CDR3 reads CASSVGQAGEQYF. CDR3 bases: TGTGCCAGCAGCGTAGGGCAGGCGGGCGAGCAGTACTTC.

This chain joins TRBV27 and TRBJ2-7, with 8 bases that match TRBD1. The CDR3 runs to 17 residues. Germline V CDR1 and CDR2: MNHEY, SMNVEV (reference sequence). The V segment lost 5 bases and the J segment 5 bases; nucleotides outside the gene matches: 17. In nucleotides, the CDR3 is TGTGCCAGCAGTACCAGCTTGACCAGGGGGCAGGCTAACGAGCAGTACTTC. Amino acid sequence: CASSTSLTRGQANEQYF.

The chain's CDR3 is CASSHYHRGNEQFF. For the CDR3, the DNA is TGTGCCAGCAGCCATTACCACAGGGGGAATGAGCAGTTCTTC. This chain joins TRBV14 and TRBJ2-1; 8 bases are a match to TRBD1. V dropped 3 bases and J dropped 7; count of bases not matched to a gene: 5. The germline gives CDR1 SGHDN, CDR2 FVKESK. The CDR3 contains 14 residues.

This clone was detected only a few times. The chain uses TRBV29-1 and TRBJ1-1; the D is unclear. CDR1 and CDR2 (germline): SQVTM, ANQGSEA. The CDR3 is 11 residues long. V was clipped by 8 bases and J by 6 bases, with 13 bases between them. The CDR3 bases are TGCAGCCCCCCTAAGAAGTCTGAAGCTTTCTTT. This sequence encodes CSPPKKSEAFF.

This rearrangement joins TRBV7-2 to TRBJ1-2, with a weak D call TRBD1 (5 bases). This CDR3 has 14 amino acids. The germline CDR1 and CDR2 sequences are SGHTA and FQGNSA. V lost 5 bases and J lost 4, with 14 bases in between. The CDR3 sequence: CASSPGGGTYGYTF. The CDR3 DNA is TGTGCCAGCAGCCCCGGGGGAGGGACCTATGGCTACACCTTC.

This clone was detected only a few times. The chain is built from TRBV5-1 and TRBJ1-1, with TRBD1 as a possible D gene (6 bases). Germline lookup yields CDR1 SGHRS and CDR2 YFSETQ. The length of the CDR3 is 14 residues. Trimming left V 0 bases short and J 3 bases short, with 9 bases between. This chain's CDR3 is CASSLDHRDTEAFF. The CDR3 DNA follows: TGCGCCAGCAGCTTGGATCACAGGGACACTGAAGCTTTCTTT.

A few counts support this clone. The chain couples TRBV6-6 to TRBJ1-5; 8 bases agree with TRBD1. The germline V gene has CDR1 MNHNY and CDR2 SVGAGI (reference sequence). V dropped 2 bases and J dropped 5; count of bases not matched to a gene: 5. The CDR3 loop spans 15 amino acids. CDR3 protein: CASSYQGAKDQPQHF. The CDR3 nucleotides read TGTGCCAGCAGTTACCAGGGGGCTAAGGATCAGCCCCAGCATTTT.

This clone was observed a few times. CDR3 loop: CASSIVGERVYSNQPQHF. The DNA of the CDR3 is TGTGCCAGTAGTATAGTTGGTGAGAGGGTATATAGCAATCAGCCCCAGCATTTT. The rearrangement uses TRBV19 and TRBJ1-5; D gene unclear. The V end lost 1 base, the J end lost 0 bases, and 16 bases lay between the germline ends. The CDR3 length is 18 residues. The germline V gene encodes CDR1 LNHDA and CDR2 SQIVND (reference sequence).

The CDR3 DNA reads as TGTGCCAGCAGCTTAAGTCGAGACACTGAAGCTTTCTTT. Translation gives CASSLSRDTEAFF. The rearrangement uses TRBV7-3 and TRBJ1-1; the D is unclear. CDR1 SGHTA and CDR2 FQGTGA come from the germline V gene. Trimming stripped 1 base from V and 3 bases from J, with 6 bases between. This CDR3 is built from 13 residues.

In its sample, this clone was seen once. The CDR3 loop is CAWSRLALVEQYF. The CDR3 DNA sequence: TGTGCCTGGAGTAGACTAGCTCTTGTCGAGCAGTACTTC. The gene calls are TRBV30 and TRBJ2-7, with 7 nucleotides matching TRBD2. V lost 2 bases to trimming and J lost 6 bases; unmatched junction nucleotides: 7. Germline loops: CDR1 GTSNPN, CDR2 SVGIG (reference sequence). This CDR3 has 13 residues.

The chain carries TRBV6-5 and TRBJ2-2; 8 bases are shared with TRBD2. Germline CDR1 is MNHEY and CDR2 is SVGAGI. V was clipped by 4 bases and J by 8 bases; unmatched bases: 6. The length of the CDR3 is 14 residues. The CDR3 is CASSSGRLAGELFF. The CDR3 nucleotides read TGTGCCAGCAGTTCCGGAAGACTAGCGGGGGAGCTGTTTTTT.

In the case of this clone: An end of the junction differs from the germline gene, which may be a read error. The chain couples TRBV20-1 to TRBJ2-7, with D perhaps matching TRBD2 (5 bases). CDR1 DFQATT and CDR2 SNEGSKA come from the germline V gene (reference sequence). The CDR3 covers 11 residues. This CDR3 reads CSARDGRGQYF. The CDR3 DNA sequence: TGCAGTGCTCGAGACGGTCGGGGGCAGTACTTC.

Comment on this clone: The junction departs from germline at one end; a sequencing error may be responsible. The chain has TRBV10-1 and TRBJ1-1; D is possibly TRBD1 (5 bases). Looked up from germline, CDR1 is WNHNN and CDR2 is SYGVQD (reference sequence). This CDR3 comprises 12 residues. The CDR3 DNA reads TGCGCCAGCAGGTCCCAGGACACCGAAGCTTTCTTT. Protein: CASRSQDTEAFF.

The chain joins TRBV18 to TRBJ2-7; tentatively, D is TRBD2 (5 bases). Germline V gene sequence: CDR1 KGHSH, CDR2 LQKENI. Trimming took 3 bases from V and 3 from J, leaving 15 bases between them. The CDR3 runs 15 residues. CDR3 region: CASSPFNDYFYEQYF. The CDR3 bases are TGTGCCAGCTCACCCTTTAATGACTACTTCTACGAGCAGTACTTC.

V is TRBV5-1 and J is TRBJ2-3; 9 bases match TRBD1. Germline-derived CDR1 and CDR2 are SGHRS and YFSETQ. After removal of 6 bases from V and 0 bases from J, the junction contained 5 bases not matched to a gene. The CDR3 has 15 residues. The CDR3 DNA reads as TGCGCCAGCATCAGACAGGGGGAAAGCACAGATACGCAGTATTTT. Amino acids: CASIRQGESTDTQYF.

This chain connects TRBV1 to TRBJ1-1. TRBV1 is an annotated pseudogene. The CDR3 is made up of 14 amino acids. The DNA for the CDR3 is TGCACCAGCAGCCAAGATAGTGGTTTACCTGAAGCTTTCTTT. Its translation: CTSSQDSGLPEAFF.

This chain links TRBV18 with TRBJ2-4; D possibly corresponds to TRBD1 (5 bases). CDR1 and CDR2 (germline): KGHSH, LQKENI. V lost 0 bases and J 7 bases, leaving 7 bases between the germline ends. CDR3 length: 13 residues. CDR3 in amino acids: CASSPPGDNIQYF. DNA for the CDR3: TGTGCCAGCTCACCACCAGGGGATAACATTCAGTACTTC.